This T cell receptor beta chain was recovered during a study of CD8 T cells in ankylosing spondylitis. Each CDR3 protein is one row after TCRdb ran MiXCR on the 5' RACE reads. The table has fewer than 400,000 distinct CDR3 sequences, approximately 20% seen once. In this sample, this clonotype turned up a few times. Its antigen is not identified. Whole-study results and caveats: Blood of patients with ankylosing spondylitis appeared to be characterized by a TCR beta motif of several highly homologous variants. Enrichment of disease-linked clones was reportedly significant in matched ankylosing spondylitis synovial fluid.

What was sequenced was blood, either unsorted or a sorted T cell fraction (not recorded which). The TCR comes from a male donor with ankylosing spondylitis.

CDR3 sequence reads: CAISELGGGTDTQYF. Written as DNA, the CDR3 is TGTGCCATCAGTGAGCTCGGGGGAGGAACAGATACGCAGTATTTT. The V gene is TRBV10-3, the J gene TRBJ2-3; a weak D match, TRBD2 (6 bases). Trimming took 2 bases from V and 3 from J, leaving 12 bases between them. This CDR3 has 15 amino acids. Germline V gene data show CDR1 as ENHRY and CDR2 as SYGVKD.